This TCR beta chain was captured by sequencing in a study of sequential checkpoint blockade in melanoma. The table came from immunoSEQ multiplex PCR; TCRdb's copy has only in-frame clones and leaves some out. The sample has about 40,000 clones; around 86% are singletons. Documented treatment: randomized to nivolumab then ipilimumab (arm A) or the reverse (arm B). J was trimmed by 4 bases and V by 0 bases; bases with no gene match: 5. The CDR3 covers 15 residues. CDR1 SGHNT and CDR2 YYREEE come from the germline V gene (reference sequence). The receptor was isolated from a human donor with melanoma. The material was CD8+ T cells sorted from blood (inferred from file names), obtained from a patient given nivolumab and ipilimumab in sequence. The chain combines TRBV5-4 with TRBJ1-2, with TRBD1 identical over 8 bases. For the CDR3, the DNA is TGTGCCAGCAGCTTGGCCGACAGGGGCGTCTATGGCTACACCTTC. Translated: CASSLADRGVYGYTF.